The T cell receptor (beta chain) under discussion was sequenced for a study of cytomegalovirus exposure and HLA in healthy donors. About the study: Early release data held 85 million to 95 million unique TCRs from HLA-typed donors.

Whole-study results and caveats: As was reported, the classifier diagnosed cytomegalovirus status with high specificity and sensitivity. TCR beta V- and J-gene trimming, according to a later analysis, was linked to a missense DCLRE1C variant.

This clone showed up just a few times. Antigen: not known. The PCR was carried out with 60 Vbeta primers and 13 Jbeta primers. Clones were read by immunoSEQ multiplex PCR, and TCRdb kept only the in-frame ones, dropping some. The sample carries about 110,000 clones, 13% to 15% recorded once. The CDR3 runs to 16 residues. CDR1 is SGHNT, CDR2 YYREEE, per germline (reference sequence). The V and J ends lost 1 base and 3 bases respectively, with 16 bases between them. The sample comprised PBMCs. The chain combines TRBV5-4 with TRBJ2-5; D is unresolved. This clonotype originated in a female donor in good health and CMV-seronegative. Here the CDR3 DNA reads TGTGCCAGCAGCTTGATGCTTCAGGATAGTAAAGAGACCCAGTACTTC. Translated: CASSLMLQDSKETQYF.